The next 5 T cell receptor beta chains were all read from a single sample in a study of Ad26.COV2.S vaccination and SARS-CoV-2 variants. Libraries were prepared by immunoSEQ multiplex PCR; TCRdb keeps only in-frame clonotypes and omits some of them. Counted here are around 370,000 clones, approximately 81% occurring once; the ten biggest clones make up about 3.5%. Treatment meaning: roughly 19 received Ad26.COV2.S at low or high dose, single or two shots; about 5 received placebo; per-sample allocation not given. Following the first vaccine or placebo injection, samples were taken on day 63. Sequenced material: peripheral blood, taken in a trial of Ad26.COV2.S vaccine versus placebo. These receptors all come from a person aged 18-60 years who received the Ad26.COV2.S COVID-19 vaccine or a placebo.

The gene calls are TRBV9 and TRBJ2-7, with D perhaps given as TRBD1 or TRBD2 (5 bases each). The CDR3 is 13 amino acids. Germline V gives CDR1 SGDLS, CDR2 YYNGEE. The V end lost 0 bases, the J end lost 7 bases, and 11 bases lay between the germline ends. The CDR3 region is CASSVDGTREQYF. CDR3 in DNA: TGTGCCAGCAGCGTAGACGGGACGAGGGAGCAGTACTTC.

This chain joins TRBV4-3 and TRBJ2-2; D is perhaps TRBD1 (6 bases). CDR1 and CDR2 (germline): LGHNA, YSLEER. V lost 5 bases to trimming and J lost 0 bases, with 10 bases between them. The CDR3 loop spans 15 amino acids. In nucleotides, the CDR3 is TGCGCCAGCAGCTACGGGACAACGAACACCGGGGAGCTGTTTTTT. This codes for CASSYGTTNTGELFF.

The rearrangement joins TRBV3-1 (or the pseudogene TRBV3-2) to TRBJ2-3; 13 bases agree with TRBD2. CDR3 length: 17 amino acids. Unmatched junction bases numbered 8, after V lost 1 base and J lost 7 bases. Germline V lookup: CDR1 LGHDT, CDR2 YNNKEL (reference sequence). The CDR3 loop is CASSQGLLAGGPNTQYF. The CDR3 nucleotides read TGTGCCAGCAGCCAAGGCTTACTAGCGGGAGGGCCAAATACGCAGTATTTT.

V is TRBV6-5 and J is TRBJ1-3; D is unclear. With 5 bases removed from V and 0 bases from J, the gap between germline ends came to 8 bases. The germline CDR1 and CDR2 sequences are MNHEY and SVGAGI. The CDR3 totals 14 residues. The CDR3 DNA reads TGTGCCAGCAGTCCCCCGGGCTCTGGAAACACCATATATTTT. Protein sequence: CASSPPGSGNTIYF.

This rearrangement joins TRBV5-6 to TRBJ2-2; no clear D gene. The CDR3 is made up of 13 amino acids. The V and J ends lost 0 bases and 4 bases respectively, with 4 bases between them. The germline V gene has CDR1 SGHDT and CDR2 YYEEEE. The CDR3 spells CASSLGSTGELFF. CDR3 coding DNA: TGTGCCAGCAGCTTGGGCAGCACCGGGGAGCTGTTTTTT.